This T cell receptor beta chain was observed in a study of response to subunit inactivated influenza vaccine. V shed 0 bases and J shed 7 bases, with 4 bases lying between them. This CDR3 comprises 12 residues. Germline V gene lookup returns CDR1 SGHRS and CDR2 YFSETQ. This clonotype was found many times. Via MiXCR, TCRdb re-called the RT-PCR reads, giving one row per CDR3 protein. Among around 470,000 distinct CDR3 sequences, approximately 7.7% were seen once, and the ten largest hold less than 15%. This TCR was recovered from a man between 45 and 75 years old who received an inactivated influenza vaccine. The chain has TRBV5-1 and TRBJ1-4, with unresolved D. Sample: PBMCs from blood, taken about 23 months after vaccination. This CDR3 is CASSLESEKLFF. CDR3 sequence (DNA): TGCGCCAGCAGCTTGGAATCTGAAAAACTGTTTTTT. Together with reference TRBV5-1 and TRBJ1-4, the CDR3 gives the full variable domain: KAGVTQTPRYLIKTRGQQVTLSCSPISGHRSVSWYQQTPGQGLQFLFEYFSETQRNKGNFPGRFSGRQFSNSRSEMNVSTLELGDSALYLCASSLESEKLFFGSGTQLSVL.